The 19 T cell receptor beta chains below all came from one sample that was sequenced in a study of metastatic and nonmetastatic thyroid tumors. TCRdb re-called the PCR reads via MiXCR. The sample holds tens of thousands of clones, 16% seen once. No patient had received any treatment before thyroid surgery. The sample comprised blood. Receptor source: a female donor with papillary thyroid cancer or a benign thyroid nodule (not recorded which). Some clones in this sample may be carry-over from other donors' samples.

V is TRBV14 and J is TRBJ1-6; D remains unclear. The CDR3 is made up of 12 amino acids. Per germline, CDR1 SGHDN and CDR2 FVKESK. V was pared by 4 bases and J by 10 bases, with 8 bases between. The CDR3 DNA sequence: TGTGCCAGCAGCCTCGCCTCCTCACCCCTCCACTTT. Protein: CASSLASSPLHF.

V is TRBV12-3 or TRBV12-4 and J is TRBJ2-1, with D perhaps matching TRBD1 (5 bases). This CDR3 has 12 residues. With 5 bases removed from V and 7 bases from J, the gap between germline ends came to 9 bases. CDR3 sequence: CASSPRQNEQFF. The CDR3 bases are TGTGCCAGCAGTCCCCGACAGAATGAGCAGTTCTTC.

This clone was observed many times. The J gene is TRBJ2-5, the V gene TRBV11-1; 14 positions agree with TRBD2. After removal of 0 bases from V and 4 bases from J, the junction contained 7 bases not matched to a gene. There are 18 residues in the CDR3. Germline CDR1 and CDR2: SGHAT and FQDESV (reference sequence). In nucleotides, the CDR3 is TGTGCCAGCAGCTTAGCCAAACGACTAGCGGGAGGGATAGAGACCCAGTACTTC. It is translated as CASSLAKRLAGGIETQYF. The full variable domain, with the rest looked up from reference TRBV11-1 and TRBJ2-5, is EAEVAQSPRYKITEKSQAVAFWCDPISGHATLYWYRQILGQGPELLVQFQDESVVDDSQLPKDRFSAERLKGVDSTLKIQPAELGDSAMYLCASSLAKRLAGGIETQYFGPGTRLLVL.

The table lists this clone with many counts. The V and J genes are TRBV3-1 and TRBJ2-7, with D unclear. The CDR3 consists of 14 residues. Between the trimmed V and J ends, which lost 4 bases and 5 bases, there was a span of 15 bases. Germline assignment: CDR1 LGHDT and CDR2 YNNKEL (reference sequence). The CDR3 DNA follows: TGTGCCAGCAGCCTTGGTAATACCCCGCACGAGCAGTACTTC. Amino acids: CASSLGNTPHEQYF.

This clone was seen many times. The chain joins TRBV20-1 to TRBJ2-7; a weak D match, TRBD1 (6 bases). CDR3 size: 14 residues. Per the germline V gene, CDR1 is DFQATT and CDR2 is SNEGSKA (reference sequence). CDR3 loop: CSAASDRSSYEQYF. CDR3 sequence (DNA): TGCAGCGCTGCATCCGACAGGTCCTCCTACGAGCAGTACTTC.

This clone was observed many times. The J gene is TRBJ2-2, the V gene TRBV11-3; no reliable D call. Trimming removed 1 base at V and 0 bases at J, with 9 bases between. Germline V lookup: CDR1 SGHNT, CDR2 YENEEA. The CDR3 loop spans 16 amino acids. The CDR3 region is CASSLVGFANTGELFF. The CDR3 coding sequence is TGTGCCAGCAGCTTAGTAGGGTTCGCGAACACCGGGGAGCTGTTTTTT.

The chain joins TRBV5-1 to TRBJ2-7, with D possibly matching TRBD2 (6 bases). The V gene's germline CDR1 is SGHRS and CDR2 YFSETQ. The CDR3 is 14 residues long. V was pared by 3 bases and J by 4 bases, with 14 bases between. CDR3 coding DNA: TGCGCCAGCAGCTCCGGACCGGGAGAGTACGAGCAGTACGTC. Translated, it gives CASSSGPGEYEQYV.

This clone has a count of ten or more. The CDR3 reads CASSNPLTLRHEQYF. CDR3 sequence (DNA): TGTGCCAGCAGCAACCCACTAACTCTCCGGCACGAGCAGTACTTC. The rearrangement links TRBV5-6 to TRBJ2-7, with D unclear. The V gene's germline CDR1 is SGHDT and CDR2 YYEEEE. V gave up 4 bases and J gave up 5 bases, with 19 bases separating them. The CDR3 is 15 residues long.

This clone was seen ten or more times. CDR3 in amino acids: CASSLTGQGAYEQYF. CDR3 coding DNA: TGTGCCAGCAGCCTAACGGGACAGGGGGCCTACGAGCAGTACTTC. The chain joins TRBV7-2 to TRBJ2-7; 11 bases match TRBD1. The CDR3 runs to 15 residues. V shed 5 bases, J shed 2 bases, and the junction held 5 bases outside the gene matches. Germline lookup yields CDR1 SGHTA and CDR2 FQGNSA.

By proportion, this clone is medium-sized (0.01 to 0.1%). CDR3 sequence reads: CASSDPGVYGYTF. CDR3 DNA sequence: TGTGCCAGCAGCGATCCCGGGGTCTATGGCTACACCTTC. The gene calls are TRBV6-1 and TRBJ1-2; D ambiguous. CDR1 is MNHNS and CDR2 is SASEGT in the germline V gene. There are 13 residues in the CDR3. V lost 6 bases and J 4 bases, leaving 12 bases between the germline ends.

In its sample, this clone is medium-sized (0.01 to 0.1%). V and J are TRBV12-3 or TRBV12-4 and TRBJ2-7; a possible D gene is TRBD2 (6 bases). The CDR3 runs 14 residues. With 5 bases removed from V and 2 bases from J, the gap between germline ends came to 13 bases. The CDR3 protein is CASSPGTLAYEQYF. The CDR3 DNA reads TGTGCCAGCAGTCCCGGGACTTTGGCCTACGAGCAGTACTTC.

This clone was observed at least ten times. This sequence joins TRBV27 and TRBJ1-5; D might be TRBD1 (5 bases). The germline V and J ends were trimmed by 2 bases and 7 bases, with 12 bases remaining between them. The germline CDR1 and CDR2 sequences are MNHEY and SMNVEV (reference sequence). CDR3 length equals 14 residues. In DNA form, the CDR3 reads TGTGCCAGCAGTTTAGCCAGGGATTCGCAGCCCCAGCATTTT. It codes for CASSLARDSQPQHF.

This clone was seen repeatedly, ten times or more. The chain carries TRBV6-2 or TRBV6-3 and TRBJ1-2, with a weak D call TRBD1 (6 bases). The CDR3 totals 15 residues. Germline CDR1 and CDR2: MNHEY and SVGEGT. V gave up 5 bases and J gave up 2 bases, with 15 bases separating them. This CDR3 is CASSLDRWRNYGYTF. The DNA of the CDR3 is TGTGCCAGCAGTCTCGACAGGTGGAGAAACTATGGCTACACCTTC.

The count of this clone is one. The chain carries TRBV9 and TRBJ2-2; D possibly corresponds to TRBD1 (5 bases). With 1 base removed from V and 7 bases from J, the gap between germline ends came to 8 bases. Germline V gene lookup returns CDR1 SGDLS and CDR2 YYNGEE. The CDR3 contains 13 residues. Written as DNA, the CDR3 is TGTGCCAGCAGCGTAACTCAGGGCGGGGAGCTGTTTTTT. As protein: CASSVTQGGELFF.

This clone was detected many times. The rearrangement links TRBV19 to TRBJ2-5; unclear D gene. Germline assignment: CDR1 LNHDA and CDR2 SQIVND (reference sequence). This CDR3 region has 13 residues. V lost 4 bases and J 0 bases, leaving 6 bases between the germline ends. The CDR3 region has the DNA TGTGCCAGTAGTAGTTCGGACCAAGAGACCCAGTACTTC. Protein product: CASSSSDQETQYF.

This clone was picked up many times. V gene TRBV5-1 combines with J gene TRBJ1-2; no clear D gene. The germline V and J ends were trimmed by 5 bases and 2 bases, with 16 bases remaining between them. Germline CDR1 SGHRS, CDR2 YFSETQ. The CDR3 runs to 15 residues. CDR3 coding DNA: TGCGCCAGCAGGTCGGCAGCAACCCCGAACTATGGCTACACCTTC. It encodes CASRSAATPNYGYTF.

The rearrangement joins TRBV18 to TRBJ2-7; 7 nucleotides agree with TRBD2. Germline V gives CDR1 KGHSH, CDR2 LQKENI. V trimming: 2 bases; J trimming: 0 bases; junction bases outside the gene matches: 7. The CDR3 totals 16 residues. The CDR3: CASSPGEGSGSYEQYF. The CDR3 nucleotides read TGTGCCAGCTCACCAGGGGAGGGTAGCGGCTCCTACGAGCAGTACTTC.

Many counts were recorded for this clone. The chain combines TRBV27 with TRBJ1-6; 10 bases align to TRBD1. The CDR3 totals 13 residues. CDR1 and CDR2 from the germline V gene are MNHEY and SMNVEV (reference sequence). After removal of 10 bases from V and 10 bases from J, the junction contained 7 bases not matched to a gene. The CDR3 reads CATLGQGRSPLHF. For the CDR3, the DNA is TGTGCCACCCTGGGACAGGGGCGGTCACCCCTCCACTTT.

This clone was detected ten times or more. V gene TRBV5-6 combines with J gene TRBJ1-2; 10 bases are a match to TRBD1. J gave up 4 bases and V 4 bases, and 10 bases lay outside the gene matches. Germline assignment: CDR1 SGHDT and CDR2 YYEEEE. CDR3 size: 16 residues. Here the CDR3 reads CASSRTGGASGYGYTF. The CDR3 nucleotides are TGTGCCAGCAGCAGGACAGGGGGAGCTTCGGGCTATGGCTACACCTTC.